Given below is one TCR beta chain in context. Original processing methods: Reference gene primer amplification gave estimated nucleated cell counts. Clones were sequenced by immunoSEQ multiplex PCR, and TCRdb holds only the in-frame ones, with some missing. V and J calls plus clone size are reproduced from that table; the DNA served to infer D and trimming. The sample has roughly 300,000 clones, 89% seen once; the top ten hold about 2%. These data are taken from a study of blood T cell repertoires in COVID-19. Overall study context: From the United States, Italy and Spain came samples of acute and convalescent COVID-19. Nucleic acid was either cDNA or gDNA, and it came from T cells, B-cell-depleted T cells, or PBMCs.

The CDR3 contains 13 residues. V lost 5 bases and J lost 7, with 12 bases in between. From germline, CDR1 is MNHEY and CDR2 SVGAGI. The sequence came from a woman aged 25 to 45 with COVID-19, enrolled during active disease. The chain couples TRBV6-5 to TRBJ2-1; D is possibly TRBD2 (5 bases). Material: peripheral blood. The CDR3 bases are TGTGCCAGCAGTACCCCCCGGGGAAATGAGCAGTTCTTC. It is translated as CASSTPRGNEQFF.